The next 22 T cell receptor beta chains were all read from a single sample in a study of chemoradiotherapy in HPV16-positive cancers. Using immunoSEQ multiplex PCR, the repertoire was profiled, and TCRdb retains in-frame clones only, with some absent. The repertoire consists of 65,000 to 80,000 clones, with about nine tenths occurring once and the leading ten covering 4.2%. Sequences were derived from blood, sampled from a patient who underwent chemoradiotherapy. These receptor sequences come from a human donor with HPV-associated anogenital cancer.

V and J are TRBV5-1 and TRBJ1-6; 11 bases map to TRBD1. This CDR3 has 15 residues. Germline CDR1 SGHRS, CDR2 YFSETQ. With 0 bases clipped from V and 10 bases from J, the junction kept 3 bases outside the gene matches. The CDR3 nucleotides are TGCGCCAGCAGCTTGGACCGGGACAGGGGGTCACCCCTCCACTTT. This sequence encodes CASSLDRDRGSPLHF. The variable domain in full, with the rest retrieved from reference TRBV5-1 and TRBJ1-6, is KAGVTQTPRYLIKTRGQQVTLSCSPISGHRSVSWYQQTPGQGLQFLFEYFSETQRNKGNFPGRFSGRQFSNSRSEMNVSTLELGDSALYLCASSLDRDRGSPLHFGNGTRLTVT.

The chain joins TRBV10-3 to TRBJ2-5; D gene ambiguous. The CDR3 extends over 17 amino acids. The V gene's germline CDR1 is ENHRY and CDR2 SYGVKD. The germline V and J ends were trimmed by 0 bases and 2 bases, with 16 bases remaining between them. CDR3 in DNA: TGTGCCATCAGTGAGTCATCGGGTCCGAGGTCTCAAGAGACCCAGTACTTC. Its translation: CAISESSGPRSQETQYF.

CDR3 bases: TGTGCCAGCAGTTTATTGGGGACAGGGGGTCCCCTAGTTGAAAAACTGTTTTTT. Translated, it gives CASSLLGTGGPLVEKLFF. The rearrangement links TRBV27 to TRBJ1-4; 11 nucleotides agree with TRBD1. After removal of 1 base from V and 7 bases from J, the junction contained 11 bases not matched to a gene. Per the germline V gene, CDR1 is MNHEY and CDR2 is SMNVEV (reference sequence). The CDR3 is 18 residues long.

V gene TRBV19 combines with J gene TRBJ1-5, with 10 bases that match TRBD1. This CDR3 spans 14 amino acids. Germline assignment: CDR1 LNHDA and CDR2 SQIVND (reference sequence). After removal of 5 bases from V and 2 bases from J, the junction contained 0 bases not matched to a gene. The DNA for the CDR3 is TGTGCCAGTAGTGGGACAGGGGGCAATCAGCCCCAGCATTTT. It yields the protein CASSGTGGNQPQHF.

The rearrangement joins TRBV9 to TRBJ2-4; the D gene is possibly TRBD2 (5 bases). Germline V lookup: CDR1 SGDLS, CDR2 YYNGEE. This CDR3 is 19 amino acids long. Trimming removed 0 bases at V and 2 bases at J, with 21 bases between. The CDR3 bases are TGTGCCAGCAGCGTAGAGGGTTATGGGTCCGACGGGACCAAAAACATTCAGTACTTC. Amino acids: CASSVEGYGSDGTKNIQYF. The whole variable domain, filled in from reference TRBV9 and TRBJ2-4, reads DSGVTQTPKHLITATGQRVTLRCSPRSGDLSVYWYQQSLDQGLQFLIQYYNGEERAKGNILERFSAQQFPDLHSELNLSSLELGDSALYFCASSVEGYGSDGTKNIQYFGAGTRLSVL.

The CDR3 here is CAISAVGQGQLSLHF. In nucleotides, the CDR3 is TGTGCCATCAGTGCGGTAGGACAGGGTCAGCTTTCGCTCCACTTT. The J gene is TRBJ1-6, the V gene TRBV10-3; TRBD1 aligns across 8 bases. The J segment lost 16 bases and the V segment lost 4 bases, leaving 15 bases of the junction unmatched. This CDR3 region has 15 residues. The germline V gene encodes CDR1 ENHRY and CDR2 SYGVKD.

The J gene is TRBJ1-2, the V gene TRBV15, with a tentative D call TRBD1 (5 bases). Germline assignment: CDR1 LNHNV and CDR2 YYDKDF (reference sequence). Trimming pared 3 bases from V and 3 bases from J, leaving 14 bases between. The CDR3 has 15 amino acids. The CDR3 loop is CATSRETGYDYGYTF. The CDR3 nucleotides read TGTGCCACCAGCAGGGAAACAGGATACGACTATGGCTACACCTTC.

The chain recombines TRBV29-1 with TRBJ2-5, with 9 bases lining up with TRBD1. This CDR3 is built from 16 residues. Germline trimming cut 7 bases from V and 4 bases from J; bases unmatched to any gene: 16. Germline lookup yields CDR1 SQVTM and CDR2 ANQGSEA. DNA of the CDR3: TGCAGCGCGGATCGGGACAGGGCTTGGGGTAGAGAGACCCAGTACTTC. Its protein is CSADRDRAWGRETQYF.

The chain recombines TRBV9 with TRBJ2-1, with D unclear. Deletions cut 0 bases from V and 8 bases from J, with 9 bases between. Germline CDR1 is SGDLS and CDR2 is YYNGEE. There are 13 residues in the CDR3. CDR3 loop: CASSVEGKDEQFF. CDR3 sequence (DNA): TGTGCCAGCAGCGTAGAGGGTAAAGATGAGCAGTTCTTC.

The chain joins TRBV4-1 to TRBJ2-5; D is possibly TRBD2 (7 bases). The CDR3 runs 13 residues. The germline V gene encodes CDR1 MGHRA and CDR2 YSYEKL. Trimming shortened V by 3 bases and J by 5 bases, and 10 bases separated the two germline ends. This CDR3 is CASSQGGAETQYF. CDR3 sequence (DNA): TGCGCCAGCAGCCAGGGGGGGGCGGAGACCCAGTACTTC.

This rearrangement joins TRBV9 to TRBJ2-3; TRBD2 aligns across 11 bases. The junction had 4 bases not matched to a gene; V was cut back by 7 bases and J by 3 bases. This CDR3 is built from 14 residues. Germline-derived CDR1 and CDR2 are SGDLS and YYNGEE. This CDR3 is CASGTSGRTDTQYF. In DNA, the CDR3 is TGTGCCAGCGGCACTAGCGGGAGAACAGATACGCAGTATTTT.

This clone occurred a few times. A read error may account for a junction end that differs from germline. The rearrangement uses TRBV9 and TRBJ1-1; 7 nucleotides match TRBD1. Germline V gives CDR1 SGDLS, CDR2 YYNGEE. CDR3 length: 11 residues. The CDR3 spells CASSTWDSQSF. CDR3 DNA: TGTGCCAGCAGCACATGGGACAGCCAGTCCTTT.

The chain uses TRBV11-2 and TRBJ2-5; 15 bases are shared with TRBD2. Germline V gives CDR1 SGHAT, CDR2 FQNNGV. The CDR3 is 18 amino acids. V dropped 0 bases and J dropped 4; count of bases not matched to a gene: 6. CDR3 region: CASSLERGTSGGLETQYF. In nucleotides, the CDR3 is TGTGCCAGCAGCTTAGAGCGGGGGACTAGCGGGGGGCTAGAGACCCAGTACTTC.

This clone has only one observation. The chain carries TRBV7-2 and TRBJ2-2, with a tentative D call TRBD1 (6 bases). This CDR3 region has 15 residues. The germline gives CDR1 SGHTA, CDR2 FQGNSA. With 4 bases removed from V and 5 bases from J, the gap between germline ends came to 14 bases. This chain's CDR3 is CASSSPTRGTGELFF. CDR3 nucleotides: TGTGCCAGCAGCTCTCCGACGAGGGGGACCGGGGAGCTGTTTTTT.

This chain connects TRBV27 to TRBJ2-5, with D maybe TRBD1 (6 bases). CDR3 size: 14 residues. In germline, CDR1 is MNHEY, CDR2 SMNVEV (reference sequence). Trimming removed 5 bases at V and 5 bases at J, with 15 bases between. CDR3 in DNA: TGTGCCAGCAGTAAGCAGGGGTCTGGTGAGACCCAGTACTTC. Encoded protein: CASSKQGSGETQYF.

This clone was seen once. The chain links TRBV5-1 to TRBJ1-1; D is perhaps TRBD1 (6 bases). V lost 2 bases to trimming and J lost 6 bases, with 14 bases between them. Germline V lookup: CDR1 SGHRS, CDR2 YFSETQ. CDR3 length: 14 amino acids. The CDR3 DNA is TGCGCCAGCAGCTTTGGGGGCGTGGGCCCTGAAGCTTTCTTT. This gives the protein CASSFGGVGPEAFF.

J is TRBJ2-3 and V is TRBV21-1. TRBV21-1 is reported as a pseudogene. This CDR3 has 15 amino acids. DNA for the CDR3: TGTGCCAGCAGCAAACCCGGACGGAGCACAGATACGCAGTATTTT. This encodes CASSKPGRSTDTQYF.

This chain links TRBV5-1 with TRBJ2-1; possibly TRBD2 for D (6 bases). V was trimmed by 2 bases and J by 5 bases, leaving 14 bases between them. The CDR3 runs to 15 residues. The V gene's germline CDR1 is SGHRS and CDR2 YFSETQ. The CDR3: CASSFQAGTNNEQFF. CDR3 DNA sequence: TGCGCCAGCAGCTTCCAAGCGGGTACGAACAATGAGCAGTTCTTC.

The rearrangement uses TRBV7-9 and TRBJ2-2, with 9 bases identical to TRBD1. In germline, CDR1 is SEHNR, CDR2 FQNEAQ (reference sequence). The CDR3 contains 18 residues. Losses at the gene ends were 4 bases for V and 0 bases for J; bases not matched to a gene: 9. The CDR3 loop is CASSSQGQGETNTGELFF. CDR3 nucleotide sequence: TGTGCCAGCAGCTCCCAGGGACAGGGCGAAACGAACACCGGGGAGCTGTTTTTT.

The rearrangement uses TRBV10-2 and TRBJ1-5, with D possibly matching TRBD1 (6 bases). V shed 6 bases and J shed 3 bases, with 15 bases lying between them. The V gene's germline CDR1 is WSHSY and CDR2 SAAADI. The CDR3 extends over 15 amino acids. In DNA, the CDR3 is TGCGCCAGCAGCAAGGCAGGGGCAATCAATCAGCCCCAGCATTTT. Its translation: CASSKAGAINQPQHF.

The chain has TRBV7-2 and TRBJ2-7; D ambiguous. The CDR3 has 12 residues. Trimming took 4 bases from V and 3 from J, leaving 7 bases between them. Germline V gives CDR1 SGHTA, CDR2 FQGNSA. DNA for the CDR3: TGTGCCAGCAGCTCATACAGCTACGAGCAGTACTTC. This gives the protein CASSSYSYEQYF.

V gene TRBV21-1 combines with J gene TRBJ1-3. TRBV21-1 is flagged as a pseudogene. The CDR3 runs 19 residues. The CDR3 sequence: CASSKVPDGWSFSGNTIYF. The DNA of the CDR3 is TGTGCCAGCAGCAAAGTTCCGGACGGGTGGTCCTTCTCTGGAAACACCATATATTTT.